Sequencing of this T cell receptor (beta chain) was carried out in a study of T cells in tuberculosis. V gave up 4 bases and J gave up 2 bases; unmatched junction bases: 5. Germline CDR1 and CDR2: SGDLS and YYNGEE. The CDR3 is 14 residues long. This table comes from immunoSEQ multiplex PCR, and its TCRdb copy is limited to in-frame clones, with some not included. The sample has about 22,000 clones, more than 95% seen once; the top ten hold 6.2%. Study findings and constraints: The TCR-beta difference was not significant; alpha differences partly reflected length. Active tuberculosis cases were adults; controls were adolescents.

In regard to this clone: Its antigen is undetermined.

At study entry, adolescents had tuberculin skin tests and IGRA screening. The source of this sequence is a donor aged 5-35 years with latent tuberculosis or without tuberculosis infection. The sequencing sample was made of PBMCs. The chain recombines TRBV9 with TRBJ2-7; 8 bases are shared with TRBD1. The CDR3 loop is CASSPGTGPYEQYF. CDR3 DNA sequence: TGTGCCAGCAGCCCCGGGACAGGACCCTACGAGCAGTACTTC.